This T cell receptor beta chain emerged from a study of cytomegalovirus exposure and HLA in healthy donors. The study ran its PCR with 60 Vbeta and 13 Jbeta primers. Method: immunoSEQ multiplex PCR; TCRdb's copy keeps in-frame clones and lacks some. The sample carries about 86,000 clones, around 71% recorded once. CDR3 length: 16 residues. The germline V gene encodes CDR1 SSHAT and CDR2 FNYEAQ (reference sequence). The V end lost 6 bases, the J end lost 0 bases, and 15 bases lay between the germline ends. V gene TRBV7-7 combines with J gene TRBJ1-3, with a tentative D call TRBD1 (6 bases). The sequenced sample was PBMCs. The origin of this receptor is a man aged 60-69 years in good health and CMV-seronegative. In nucleotides, the CDR3 is TGTGCCAGCAGTCCAGGGGTTATAAACTCTGGAAACACCATATATTTT. Encoded protein: CASSPGVINSGNTIYF. The whole variable domain, remainder taken from reference TRBV7-7 and TRBJ1-3, is GAGVSQSPRYKVTKRGQDVTLRCDPISSHATLYWYQQALGQGPEFLTYFNYEAQPDKSGLPSDRFSAERPEGSISTLTIQRTEQRDSAMYRCASSPGVINSGNTIYFGEGSWLTVV.